The sequence of this T cell receptor beta chain was determined in a study of blood T cell repertoires in COVID-19. At the level of the study: The study drew acute and convalescent COVID-19 samples from the United States, Italy and Spain. The analysed material was cDNA or gDNA that came from T cells, B-cell-depleted T cells, or PBMCs.

Clones were read by immunoSEQ multiplex PCR, and TCRdb kept only the in-frame ones, dropping some. In the table there are a few hundred thousand clones, about 86% of which are singletons. This clonotype was sampled from a man between 60 and 75 years old with acute or convalescent COVID-19. The sequenced sample consisted of peripheral blood.

The CDR3 DNA follows: TGTGCCAGCAGCTTGGGGGGGCAGCTATACAATGAGCAGTTCTTC. As protein: CASSLGGQLYNEQFF. The V and J genes are TRBV7-2 and TRBJ2-1; maybe TRBD2 (7 bases). The CDR3 has 15 residues. The ends were cut back, 3 bases at V and 4 bases at J, with 13 bases in the middle. Germline V gene data show CDR1 as SGHTA and CDR2 as FQGNSA.